This T cell receptor beta chain was recovered during a study of T cell responses to AZD1222 COVID-19 vaccine. TCRdb's table, derived via immunoSEQ multiplex PCR, lists solely in-frame clones and lacks some. The profile shows 120,000 or so clones, around 85% of them singletons. Trimming took 7 bases from V and 2 from J, leaving 14 bases between them. The CDR3 covers 14 residues. Per germline, CDR1 SNHLY and CDR2 FYNNEI. Here the sequenced sample was peripheral blood, taken on day 0 of AZD1222 vaccination. V usage is TRBV2 and J usage is TRBJ1-2; D remains unclear. The sequence came from an adult in good health. As DNA, the CDR3 is TGTGCCAGCATGTTTAGCTTCTTAAACTATGGCTACACCTTC. Translation: CASMFSFLNYGYTF.